The next 26 T cell receptor beta chains were all read from a single sample in a study of blood T cell repertoires in COVID-19 (dated by TCRdb to the early 2020s). Libraries were constructed by the immunoSEQ multiplex PCR assay. TCRdb holds this immuneACCESS table with in-frame rearrangements only. Some clones are missing; in checked studies, unresolved V genes explain under half, and the rest has no known cause. The sample records almost 500,000 clones, roughly nine tenths of which are singletons. The ten biggest clones cover approximately 8% of the sample. What was sequenced was PBMCs or T cells enriched from blood (not recorded which). The source of these receptors is a woman aged 60-75 years who had recovered from COVID-19.

The chain links TRBV15 to TRBJ2-2, with D possibly TRBD1 on 6 matching bases. Per germline, CDR1 LNHNV and CDR2 YYDKDF (reference sequence). The CDR3 runs 15 residues. V dropped 5 bases and J dropped 0 bases, with 10 bases sitting between them. The CDR3 reads CATSETGTNTGELFF. CDR3 bases: TGTGCCACCAGCGAGACAGGAACGAACACCGGGGAGCTGTTTTTT.

The chain carries TRBV19 and TRBJ1-4; 12 nucleotides agree with TRBD1. The length of the CDR3 is 17 residues. Germline-derived CDR1 and CDR2 are LNHDA and SQIVND (reference sequence). With V trimmed by 5 bases and J by 8 bases, 12 bases remained unmatched. The CDR3 region is CASSDLPPGQGAEKLFF. CDR3 DNA: TGTGCCAGTAGTGACCTACCCCCGGGACAGGGGGCGGAAAAACTGTTTTTT. Drawing the rest from reference TRBV19 and TRBJ1-4, the complete variable domain is DGGITQSPKYLFRKEGQNVTLSCEQNLNHDAMYWYRQDPGQGLRLIYYSQIVNDFQKGDIAEGYSVSREKKESFPLTVTSAQKNPTAFYLCASSDLPPGQGAEKLFFGSGTQLSVL.

The rearrangement links TRBV7-2 to TRBJ2-2; D is possibly TRBD1 (8 bases). The CDR3 extends over 14 amino acids. Trimming removed 4 bases from V and 6 bases from J, with 12 bases in between. Per the germline V gene, CDR1 is SGHTA and CDR2 is FQGNSA. DNA for the CDR3: TGTGCCAGCAGCTGGACAGGGAGGGCCGGGGAGCTGTTTTTT. Translation gives CASSWTGRAGELFF.

The chain combines TRBV2 with TRBJ2-3; TRBD2 matches at 9 bases. With V trimmed by 7 bases and J by 2 bases, 4 bases remained unmatched. The CDR3 length is 14 residues. CDR1 SNHLY and CDR2 FYNNEI come from the germline V gene. The DNA for the CDR3 is TGTGCCAGCAAGGTAGCGGGGGTCACAGATACGCAGTATTTT. This translates into CASKVAGVTDTQYF.

The J gene is TRBJ2-2, the V gene TRBV19; 7 nucleotides agree with TRBD1. The CDR3 has 20 residues. V was clipped by 1 base and J by 0 bases; unmatched bases: 14. Germline V CDR1 and CDR2: LNHDA, SQIVND (reference sequence). The CDR3 nucleotides read TGTGCCAGTAGTATAGTTCCGGGAAAGGGGGCAGGAGCGAACACCGGGGAGCTGTTTTTT. Translation: CASSIVPGKGAGANTGELFF.

The gene calls are TRBV11-2 and TRBJ2-7; 9 nucleotides match TRBD1. Germline assignment: CDR1 SGHAT and CDR2 FQNNGV. The CDR3 totals 15 residues. Trimming took 8 bases from V and 4 from J; bases not matched to a gene: 12. The CDR3 sequence is CASRKAGTGLYEQYV. The CDR3 nucleotides are TGTGCCAGCCGAAAAGCCGGGACAGGGCTTTACGAGCAGTACGTC.

The chain is built from TRBV5-5 and TRBJ1-2; D is ambiguous. The CDR3 runs 15 residues. Per germline, CDR1 SGHKS and CDR2 YYEKEE (reference sequence). Trimming removed 0 bases from V and 8 bases from J, with 17 bases in between. CDR3 coding DNA: TGTGCCAGCAGCTTGGCCAACCCGGAAGGGAGCGGCTACACCTTC. Translation: CASSLANPEGSGYTF.

The chain employs TRBV5-1 and TRBJ1-1; D is perhaps TRBD1 (5 bases). This CDR3 has 13 residues. V lost 5 bases to trimming and J lost 0 bases, with 8 bases between them. Germline CDR1 reads SGHRS; CDR2 reads YFSETQ. The CDR3 region has the DNA TGCGCCAGCAGTCCAGGGATGAACACTGAAGCTTTCTTT. Translation: CASSPGMNTEAFF.

This clone turned up a few times. The chain couples TRBV18 to TRBJ2-1, with 9 nucleotides matching TRBD2. V shed 3 bases and J 8 bases; nucleotides not matched to a gene: 14. Germline V CDR1 and CDR2: KGHSH, LQKENI. The CDR3 has 17 residues. The CDR3: CASSPSRGLAGGDEQFF. The CDR3 DNA is TGTGCCAGCTCACCCTCCCGGGGACTAGCCGGGGGAGATGAGCAGTTCTTC. The full variable domain, in which reference TRBV18 and TRBJ2-1 provide the parts outside the CDR3, is NAGVMQNPRHLVRRRGQEARLRCSPMKGHSHVYWYRQLPEEGLKFMVYLQKENIIDESGMPKERFSAEFPKEGPSILRIQQVVRGDSAAYFCASSPSRGLAGGDEQFFGPGTRLTVL.

J is TRBJ2-3 and V is TRBV6-5; 7 nucleotides align to TRBD2. The CDR3 runs to 13 residues. V trimming: 6 bases; J trimming: 5 bases; junction bases outside the gene matches: 5. Germline CDR1 reads MNHEY; CDR2 reads SVGAGI. The CDR3 protein is CASRGLSLDTQYF. DNA of the CDR3: TGTGCCAGCAGGGGACTATCGCTAGATACGCAGTATTTT.

This chain joins TRBV19 and TRBJ1-2; 7 bases match TRBD1. V trimming: 6 bases; J trimming: 5 bases; junction bases outside the gene matches: 6. This CDR3 is built from 13 residues. In germline, CDR1 is LNHDA, CDR2 SQIVND (reference sequence). As DNA, the CDR3 is TGTGCCAGTAGGGACAGGACAGCTTATGGCTACACCTTC. Translating gives CASRDRTAYGYTF.

The CDR3 protein is CASSFQGQNGETQYF. The DNA of the CDR3 is TGTGCCAGCAGTTTCCAGGGACAGAATGGAGAGACCCAGTACTTC. V usage is TRBV2 and J usage is TRBJ2-5; 7 bases are a match to TRBD1. The CDR3 totals 15 residues. Germline loops: CDR1 SNHLY, CDR2 FYNNEI. V gave up 5 bases and J gave up 4 bases; unmatched junction bases: 10.

The CDR3 sequence: CASSPMAGQDNEKLFF. For the CDR3, the DNA is TGTGCCAGCAGCCCCATGGCAGGACAGGATAATGAAAAACTGTTTTTT. This sequence joins TRBV11-2 and TRBJ1-4; 7 bases fit TRBD1. This CDR3 contains 16 residues. V lost 5 bases to trimming and J lost 4 bases; unmatched junction nucleotides: 10. Germline V lookup: CDR1 SGHAT, CDR2 FQNNGV.

As to this clone: Other nucleotide sequences from this sample produce the same CDR3. The rearrangement links TRBV2 to TRBJ1-2; tentatively, D is TRBD1 (5 bases). CDR3 length: 13 residues. In germline, CDR1 is SNHLY, CDR2 FYNNEI. V lost 3 bases, J lost 8 bases, and 13 bases lay in between. Written as DNA, the CDR3 is TGTGCCAGCAGTGATAGGGGCATAGGGGGCTACACCTTC. Its protein product is CASSDRGIGGYTF.

CDR3 sequence (DNA): TGTGCCATCAGTGGTGGACAGGGGATAACCTACAATGAGCAGTTCTTC. This translates into CAISGGQGITYNEQFF. The V gene is TRBV10-3, the J gene TRBJ2-1; 9 bases are a match to TRBD1. V shed 4 bases, J shed 2 bases, and the junction held 6 bases outside the gene matches. This CDR3 comprises 16 residues. Germline V CDR1 and CDR2: ENHRY, SYGVKD.

The chain has TRBV5-6 and TRBJ2-6; D is unresolved. This CDR3 is built from 17 residues. CDR1 is SGHDT and CDR2 is YYEEEE in the germline V gene. V dropped 0 bases and J dropped 2 bases, with 12 bases sitting between them. In DNA form, the CDR3 reads TGTGCCAGCAGCTTGGCCTTCGTTTATCCTGGGGCCAACGTCCTGACTTTC. Its translation is CASSLAFVYPGANVLTF.

The chain has TRBV10-3 and TRBJ1-4; 7 nucleotides agree with TRBD1. Losses at the gene ends were 0 bases for V and 3 bases for J; bases not matched to a gene: 4. Germline loops: CDR1 ENHRY, CDR2 SYGVKD. The CDR3 has 16 amino acids. The CDR3 nucleotides are TGTGCCATCAGTGAGTCGACCAGGGGGGCTAATGAAAAACTGTTTTTT. It codes for CAISESTRGANEKLFF.

Written as DNA, the CDR3 is TGTGCCAGCAGTTACCCTGGAGGGCTCCACTTTAACTATGGCTACACCTTC. Its protein is CASSYPGGLHFNYGYTF. The chain recombines TRBV6-2 or TRBV6-3 with TRBJ1-2; D remains unclear. Germline CDR1 reads MNHEY; CDR2 reads SVGEGT. The CDR3 is 17 amino acids. V shed 2 bases and J shed 1 base, with 17 bases lying between them.

The genes are TRBV29-1 and TRBJ2-2; D remains unclear. Trimming took 8 bases from V and 0 from J, leaving 7 bases between them. The CDR3 loop spans 12 amino acids. CDR1 is SQVTM, CDR2 ANQGSEA, per germline. The chain's CDR3 is CSPRANTGELFF. The CDR3 nucleotides are TGCAGCCCCCGAGCGAACACCGGGGAGCTGTTTTTT.

The chain links TRBV3-1 (or the pseudogene TRBV3-2) to TRBJ1-1; D perhaps matches TRBD1 (6 bases). The CDR3 has 14 amino acids. CDR1 and CDR2 (germline): LGHDT, YNNKEL (reference sequence). Trimming removed 4 bases from V and 4 bases from J, with 13 bases in between. DNA of the CDR3: TGTGCCAGCAGCCCGTTGGGGGCGAGCACTGAAGCTTTCTTT. Translating gives CASSPLGASTEAFF.

The J gene is TRBJ1-1, the V gene TRBV2; 7 nucleotides align to TRBD1. V shed 6 bases and J 7 bases; nucleotides not matched to a gene: 5. Germline V gives CDR1 SNHLY, CDR2 FYNNEI. This CDR3 spans 12 amino acids. This chain's CDR3 is CASRLGGIEAFF. CDR3 bases: TGTGCCAGCAGGTTAGGGGGCATTGAAGCTTTCTTT.

This clone was found a few times. The CDR3 region is CAGGRGRDNEQFF. CDR3 sequence (DNA): TGTGCCGGGGGCAGGGGGCGCGATAATGAGCAGTTCTTC. The rearrangement uses TRBV7-8 and TRBJ2-1; 8 positions match TRBD1. CDR3 length: 13 amino acids. V lost 11 bases and J lost 7; bases outside the gene matches: 10. Germline-derived CDR1 and CDR2 are SGHVS and FQNEAQ.

This clone was observed a handful of times. V and J are TRBV18 and TRBJ1-2, with a weak D call TRBD1 (6 bases). Germline V gene lookup returns CDR1 KGHSH and CDR2 LQKENI. The V gene lost 2 bases and the J gene lost 3 bases, with 10 bases spanning the gap. The CDR3 is 14 residues long. DNA of the CDR3: TGTGCCAGCTCACCAACGCAGGGGTACTATGGCTACACCTTC. Its protein is CASSPTQGYYGYTF.

The chain links TRBV6-1 to TRBJ2-1, with D tentatively TRBD2 (6 bases). Germline CDR1 MNHNS, CDR2 SASEGT. V was pared by 0 bases and J by 9 bases, with 18 bases between. The CDR3 length is 16 residues. The CDR3 coding sequence is TGTGCCAGCAGTGAAGCCCCCTGGCGGGGAGGCGGTGAGCAGTTCTTC. Protein product: CASSEAPWRGGGEQFF.

The chain combines TRBV6-5 with TRBJ1-6; 8 nucleotides align to TRBD1. After removal of 2 bases from V and 9 bases from J, the junction contained 6 bases not matched to a gene. Per germline, CDR1 MNHEY and CDR2 SVGAGI. There are 15 residues in the CDR3. CDR3 nucleotides: TGTGCCAGCAGTTACCCCGGACAGGGCGGTTCACCCCTCCACTTT. Its protein product is CASSYPGQGGSPLHF.

This chain connects TRBV7-9 to TRBJ1-3, with TRBD1 matching 11 bases. CDR1 and CDR2 from the germline V gene are SEHNR and FQNEAQ (reference sequence). The CDR3 runs to 15 residues. Losses at the gene ends were 1 base for V and 8 bases for J; bases not matched to a gene: 4. CDR3 sequence reads: CASSLGTGGLDTIYF. The CDR3 DNA reads as TGTGCCAGCAGCTTAGGGACAGGGGGCTTGGACACCATATATTTT.